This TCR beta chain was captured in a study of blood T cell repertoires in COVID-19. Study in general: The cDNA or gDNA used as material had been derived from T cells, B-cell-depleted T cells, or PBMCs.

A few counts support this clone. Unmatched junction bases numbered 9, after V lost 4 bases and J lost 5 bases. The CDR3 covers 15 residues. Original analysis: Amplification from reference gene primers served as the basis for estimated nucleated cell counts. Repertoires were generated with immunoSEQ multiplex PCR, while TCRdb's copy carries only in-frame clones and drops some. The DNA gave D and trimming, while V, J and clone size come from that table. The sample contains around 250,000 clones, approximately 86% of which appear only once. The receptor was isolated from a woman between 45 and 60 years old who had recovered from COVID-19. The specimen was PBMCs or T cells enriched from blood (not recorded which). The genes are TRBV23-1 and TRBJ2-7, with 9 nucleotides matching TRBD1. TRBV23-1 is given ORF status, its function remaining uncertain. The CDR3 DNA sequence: TGCGCCAGCAGTCCAGTCCCGGGACAGGGAAACGAGCAGTACTTC. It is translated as CASSPVPGQGNEQYF.